One sample yielded the 17 T cell receptor beta chains listed below, sequenced in a study of CD8 T cells in Susac syndrome. The RNA input was about 0.5 to 1 ug, and it was reverse transcribed with random hexamers. Each CDR3 protein gets one entry after TCRdb re-called the immunoSEQ multiplex PCR reads with MiXCR. The sample lists about 400,000 distinct CDR3 sequences, 85% occurring once. The sequenced sample was CD8+ T cells from PBMCs. Receptors originate from a human donor with multiple sclerosis.

The chain links TRBV5-4 to TRBJ2-3; TRBD1 is a possible D gene (5 bases). The CDR3 sequence is 15 residues long. Germline assignment: CDR1 SGHNT and CDR2 YYREEE (reference sequence). V was clipped by 1 base and J by 5 bases, with 14 bases between them. CDR3: CASSLSSGLGDTQYF. For the CDR3, the DNA is TGTGCCAGCAGCTTGAGCTCAGGGTTGGGAGATACGCAGTATTTT.

V gene TRBV2 combines with J gene TRBJ2-3; no firm D call. The CDR3 has 15 residues. V lost 0 bases, J lost 0 bases, and 7 bases lay in between. Germline V gene data show CDR1 as SNHLY and CDR2 as FYNNEI. CDR3 DNA: TGTGCCAGCAGTGAAGCGCAACAGAGCACAGATACGCAGTATTTT. This codes for CASSEAQQSTDTQYF.

V gene TRBV2 combines with J gene TRBJ1-1; 9 nucleotides match TRBD1. CDR3 length: 16 amino acids. CDR1 and CDR2 from the germline V gene are SNHLY and FYNNEI. The J segment lost 1 base and the V segment lost 7 bases, leaving 10 bases of the junction unmatched. This chain's CDR3 is CASTHPGQGTNTEAFF. In DNA, the CDR3 is TGTGCCAGCACTCACCCGGGACAGGGAACGAACACTGAAGCTTTCTTT.

V gene TRBV5-1 combines with J gene TRBJ1-2; tentatively, D is TRBD1 (5 bases). V lost 1 base to trimming and J lost 6 bases, with 16 bases between them. CDR3 length: 15 residues. Germline CDR1 and CDR2: SGHRS and YFSETQ. CDR3 sequence (DNA): TGCGCCAGCAGCTTGCGGGACCCCTCTGGGGATGGCTACACCTTC. Translating gives CASSLRDPSGDGYTF.

The V gene is TRBV12-3 or TRBV12-4, the J gene TRBJ1-2, with 7 bases aligning to TRBD1. Trimming removed 0 bases from V and 4 bases from J; junction bases left unmatched: 2. The CDR3 has 14 amino acids. DNA of the CDR3: TGTGCCAGCAGTTTAGCAGCAGGGGGCTATGGCTACACCTTC. It translates to CASSLAAGGYGYTF.

The V and J genes are TRBV7-8 and TRBJ1-6; maybe TRBD1 (5 bases). The germline V gene encodes CDR1 SGHVS and CDR2 FQNEAQ. Trimming cost V 2 bases and J 7 bases, with 18 bases left between them. The CDR3 is made up of 17 amino acids. The CDR3 loop is CASSLLSKGSRNSPLHF. The CDR3 bases are TGTGCCAGCAGCTTACTATCTAAGGGGAGTCGGAATTCACCCCTCCACTTT.

The chain employs TRBV7-6 and TRBJ2-3; D unresolved. Germline V CDR1 and CDR2: SGHVS, FNYEAQ. The ends were cut back, 6 bases at V and 0 bases at J, with 10 bases in the middle. CDR3 length: 14 amino acids. CDR3 nucleotide sequence: TGTGCCAGCAGTTTATCCGGGAGCACAGATACGCAGTATTTT. Translating it yields CASSLSGSTDTQYF.

This chain connects TRBV29-1 to TRBJ1-2; the D is unclear. The CDR3 length is 14 residues. V was cut by 6 bases and J by 3 bases, with 17 bases left in between. Per germline, CDR1 SQVTM and CDR2 ANQGSEA. This CDR3 reads CSVDKTGIDYGYTF. CDR3 nucleotides: TGCAGCGTAGACAAGACGGGTATCGACTATGGCTACACCTTC.

V gene TRBV5-6 combines with J gene TRBJ1-2, with D uncertain. V was cut by 2 bases and J by 5 bases, with 13 bases left in between. CDR3 length equals 14 residues. From germline, CDR1 is SGHDT and CDR2 YYEEEE. CDR3 in DNA: TGTGCCAGCAGCTTAAGTACGGAGCTTTATGGCTACACCTTC. It codes for CASSLSTELYGYTF.

This clonotype was counted between two and nine times. The chain uses TRBV6-1 and TRBJ1-1; the D gene is possibly TRBD1 (6 bases). V shed 7 bases and J shed 6 bases, with 12 bases lying between them. The CDR3 is 12 amino acids. The germline CDR1 and CDR2 sequences are MNHNS and SASEGT. This CDR3 is CASKAGVPEAFF. In nucleotides, the CDR3 is TGTGCCAGCAAGGCAGGGGTCCCTGAAGCTTTCTTT.

This clonotype was counted only a few times. The chain joins TRBV7-4 to TRBJ1-5, with D possibly TRBD1 on 6 matching bases. The V end lost 1 base, the J end lost 8 bases, and 9 bases lay between the germline ends. The CDR3 is 13 residues long. From germline, CDR1 is SGHVT and CDR2 SQSDAQ. CDR3 bases: TGTGCCAGCAGCTTAGACAGGGTTAAGCCCCAGCATTTT. Translating it yields CASSLDRVKPQHF.

This sequence joins TRBV7-2 and TRBJ1-6, with D tentatively TRBD1 (6 bases). This CDR3 is 16 amino acids long. Deletions cut 2 bases from V and 5 bases from J, with 13 bases between. Germline V gene lookup returns CDR1 SGHTA and CDR2 FQGNSA. The CDR3 sequence is CASSLTQGLHNSPLHF. CDR3 sequence (DNA): TGTGCCAGCAGCTTAACACAGGGCCTACATAATTCACCCCTCCACTTT.

The rearrangement links TRBV3-1 to TRBJ2-1, with 7 bases lining up with TRBD2. The germline gives CDR1 LGHDT, CDR2 YNNKEL (reference sequence). V gave up 0 bases and J gave up 9 bases; unmatched junction bases: 11. The CDR3 loop spans 16 amino acids. Here the CDR3 reads CASSQDLGGSRGEQFF. As DNA, the CDR3 is TGTGCCAGCAGCCAAGATCTGGGCGGGAGTCGGGGTGAGCAGTTCTTC.

The DNA of the CDR3 is TGTGCCAGCAGCGTAGAAAATAATCTGCCTACCGGGGAGCTGTTTTTT. Translated, it gives CASSVENNLPTGELFF. The chain joins TRBV9 to TRBJ2-2; D gene uncertain. With 0 bases removed from V and 5 bases from J, the gap between germline ends came to 14 bases. CDR1 SGDLS and CDR2 YYNGEE come from the germline V gene. The CDR3 consists of 16 residues.

The DNA for the CDR3 is TGTGCCACCCTTAGGACAGGGAGGACCTACGAGCAGTACTTC. This translates into CATLRTGRTYEQYF. The gene calls are TRBV10-3 and TRBJ2-7; 8 bases are a match to TRBD1. J was trimmed by 2 bases and V by 10 bases; bases with no gene match: 10. CDR3 length: 14 amino acids. The germline CDR1 and CDR2 sequences are ENHRY and SYGVKD.

V gene TRBV27 combines with J gene TRBJ2-5; 8 nucleotides line up with TRBD1. CDR3 length equals 15 residues. V lost 3 bases and J lost 5; bases outside the gene matches: 8. Germline V lookup: CDR1 MNHEY, CDR2 SMNVEV (reference sequence). CDR3 protein: CASSFITGGGETQYF. CDR3 bases: TGTGCCAGCAGTTTCATCACAGGGGGTGGGGAGACCCAGTACTTC.

This sequence joins TRBV5-4 and TRBJ2-7; 7 bases fit TRBD2. After removal of 3 bases from V and 3 bases from J, the junction contained 9 bases not matched to a gene. CDR1 SGHNT and CDR2 YYREEE come from the germline V gene (reference sequence). The CDR3 totals 15 residues. This chain's CDR3 is CASSSTGTTHYEQYF. In nucleotides, the CDR3 is TGTGCCAGCAGCTCAACCGGGACTACCCACTACGAGCAGTACTTC.